These 9 T cell receptor beta chains were all obtained from the same sample, sequenced in a study of blood T cell repertoires in COVID-19. Using immunoSEQ multiplex PCR, the repertoire was profiled, and TCRdb retains in-frame clones only, with some absent. The sample includes fewer than 150,000 clones, more than 75% of them seen just once. What was sequenced was peripheral blood. The origin of the receptors is a woman aged 45-65 years who had recovered from COVID-19.

The gene calls are TRBV7-2 and TRBJ1-2, with D perhaps matching TRBD1 (5 bases). In germline, CDR1 is SGHTA, CDR2 FQGNSA. The CDR3 extends over 14 amino acids. The V end lost 4 bases, the J end lost 7 bases, and 16 bases lay between the germline ends. This CDR3 is CASSSFGWGGGYTF. The CDR3 nucleotides read TGTGCCAGCAGCTCCTTTGGGTGGGGGGGTGGCTACACCTTC.

The chain employs TRBV3-1 (or the pseudogene TRBV3-2) and TRBJ2-1; TRBD2 is a possible D gene (7 bases). The germline V gene encodes CDR1 LGHDT and CDR2 YNNKEL (reference sequence). Between the trimmed V and J ends, which lost 5 bases and 5 bases, there was a span of 13 bases. The CDR3 loop spans 14 amino acids. The CDR3 bases are TGTGCCAGCAGCTTTAGGGGGGGCCACAATGAGCAGTTCTTC. Translation gives CASSFRGGHNEQFF.

This clone was observed a few times. The gene calls are TRBV18 and TRBJ1-1, with D unclear. V was cut by 2 bases and J by 1 base, with 8 bases left in between. The CDR3 sequence is 14 residues long. Germline assignment: CDR1 KGHSH and CDR2 LQKENI. The CDR3 reads CASSPGWRNTEAFF. The CDR3 DNA is TGTGCCAGCTCACCAGGGTGGAGGAACACTGAAGCTTTCTTT.

The rearrangement joins TRBV3-1 (or the pseudogene TRBV3-2) to TRBJ1-5; 11 bases fit TRBD1. The junction had 4 bases not matched to a gene; V was cut back by 3 bases and J by 6 bases. The CDR3 has 15 amino acids. Per the germline V gene, CDR1 is LGHDT and CDR2 is YNNKEL (reference sequence). CDR3 sequence reads: CASSHSGTGGQPQHF. DNA of the CDR3: TGTGCCAGCAGCCATTCCGGGACAGGGGGTCAGCCCCAGCATTTT.

CDR3 amino acids: CASKPGQGYSNQPQHF. DNA of the CDR3: TGTGCCAGCAAGCCGGGACAGGGTTATAGCAATCAGCCCCAGCATTTT. The rearrangement joins TRBV2 to TRBJ1-5; the match to TRBD1 covers 9 bases. CDR3 length equals 16 residues. From germline, CDR1 is SNHLY and CDR2 FYNNEI. V lost 7 bases to trimming and J lost 0 bases; unmatched junction nucleotides: 7.

V and J are TRBV7-2 and TRBJ1-2, with D perhaps matching TRBD1 (6 bases). Trimming took off 6 bases at V and 7 bases at J, with 12 bases between the two ends. Germline CDR1 is SGHTA and CDR2 is FQGNSA. The CDR3 runs 12 residues. CDR3 residues: CASSQQGSGYTF. The CDR3 DNA sequence: TGTGCCAGCAGTCAACAGGGATCTGGCTACACCTTC. Full variable domain (remainder filled in from reference TRBV7-2 and TRBJ1-2): GAGVSQSPSNKVTEKGKDVELRCDPISGHTALYWYRQSLGQGLEFLIYFQGNSAPDKSGLPSDRFSAERTGGSVSTLTIQRTQQEDSAVYLCASSQQGSGYTFGSGTRLTVV.

This sequence joins TRBV11-2 and TRBJ2-2; TRBD1 matches 7 bases. V was clipped by 4 bases and J by 0 bases; unmatched bases: 2. The length of the CDR3 is 15 residues. Per the germline V gene, CDR1 is SGHAT and CDR2 is FQNNGV. The CDR3 nucleotides read TGTGCCAGCAGCTCCCAGGGGGCGAACACCGGGGAGCTGTTTTTT. As protein: CASSSQGANTGELFF.

This rearrangement joins TRBV3-1 (or the pseudogene TRBV3-2) to TRBJ2-1; 14 nucleotides line up with TRBD2. This CDR3 spans 16 amino acids. V shed 3 bases, J shed 12 bases, and the junction held 10 bases outside the gene matches. Germline V gene sequence: CDR1 LGHDT, CDR2 YNNKEL (reference sequence). CDR3 in DNA: TGTGCCAGCAGCCAGAAGGGGAGACTAGCGGGAGGGGGGCAGTTCTTC. This translates into CASSQKGRLAGGGQFF.

DNA for the CDR3: TGTGCCAGTCGGAGGGGGGGGGTAAACTATGGCTACACCTTC. Protein: CASRRGGVNYGYTF. The chain carries TRBV6-6 and TRBJ1-2, with D perhaps TRBD1 (6 bases). Germline V gene lookup returns CDR1 MNHNY and CDR2 SVGAGI (reference sequence). The CDR3 totals 14 residues. V was shortened by 9 bases and J by 2 bases, with 16 bases between the two germline ends.